These 2 T cell receptor beta chains share one sample of origin, sequenced in a study of cytomegalovirus exposure and HLA in healthy donors. It was with 60 Vbeta and 13 Jbeta primers that the PCR ran. Assay: immunoSEQ multiplex PCR; the TCRdb copy retains only in-frame clones and omits some. The sample consists of 100,000 to 150,000 clones, 70% to 85% of them appearing once. Sequencing input: PBMCs. These receptors were taken from a boy between 10 and 17 years old in good health and CMV-seronegative.

V and J are TRBV6-5 and TRBJ2-7, with 11 bases matching TRBD1. The CDR3 has 15 amino acids. Germline CDR1 and CDR2: MNHEY and SVGAGI. V lost 0 bases to trimming and J lost 12 bases; unmatched junction nucleotides: 10. DNA of the CDR3: TGTGCCAGCAGTTACTCGGGGACAGGGGGGGACTCATGGTACTTC. Translated, it gives CASSYSGTGGDSWYF.

This clone was picked up a small number of times. The chain carries TRBV7-9 and TRBJ2-6, with no clear D. Germline V gives CDR1 SEHNR, CDR2 FQNEAQ (reference sequence). The CDR3 runs 13 residues. V dropped 3 bases and J dropped 4 bases, with 4 bases sitting between them. The CDR3 protein is CASSFPGANVLTF. CDR3 DNA: TGTGCCAGCAGCTTCCCGGGGGCCAACGTCCTGACTTTC. Filled out from reference TRBV7-9 and TRBJ2-6, the complete variable domain reads DTGVSQNPRHKITKRGQNVTFRCDPISEHNRLYWYRQTLGQGPEFLTYFQNEAQLEKSRLLSDRFSAERPKGSFSTLEIQRTEQGDSAMYLCASSFPGANVLTFGAGSRLTVL.